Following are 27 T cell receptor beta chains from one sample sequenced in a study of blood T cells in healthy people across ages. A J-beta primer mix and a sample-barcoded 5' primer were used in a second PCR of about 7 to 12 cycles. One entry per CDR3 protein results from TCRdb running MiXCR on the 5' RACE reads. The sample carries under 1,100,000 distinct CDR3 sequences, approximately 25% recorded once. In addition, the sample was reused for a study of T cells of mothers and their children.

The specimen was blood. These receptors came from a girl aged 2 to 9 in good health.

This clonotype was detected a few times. The CDR3 coding sequence is TGTGCCAGCAGTTTACCGGGGACTTTGACCTACGAGCAGTACTTC. Translation: CASSLPGTLTYEQYF. This sequence joins TRBV28 and TRBJ2-7; tentatively, D is TRBD2 (6 bases). V shed 2 bases and J shed 2 bases, with 13 bases lying between them. Germline CDR1 and CDR2: MDHEN and SYDVKM. This CDR3 spans 15 amino acids.

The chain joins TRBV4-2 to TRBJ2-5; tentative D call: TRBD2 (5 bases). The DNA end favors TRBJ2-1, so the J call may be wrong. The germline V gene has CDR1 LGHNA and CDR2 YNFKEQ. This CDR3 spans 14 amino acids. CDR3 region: CASSQDIGRVEQFF. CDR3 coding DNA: TGTGCCAGCAGCCAAGATATAGGGAGAGTTGAGCAGTTCTTC.

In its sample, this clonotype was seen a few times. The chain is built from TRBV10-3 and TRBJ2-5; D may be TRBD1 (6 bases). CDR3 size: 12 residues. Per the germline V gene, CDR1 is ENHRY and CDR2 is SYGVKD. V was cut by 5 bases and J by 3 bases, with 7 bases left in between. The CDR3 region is CAISSGEETQYF. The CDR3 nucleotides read TGTGCCATCAGTTCAGGGGAAGAGACCCAGTACTTC.

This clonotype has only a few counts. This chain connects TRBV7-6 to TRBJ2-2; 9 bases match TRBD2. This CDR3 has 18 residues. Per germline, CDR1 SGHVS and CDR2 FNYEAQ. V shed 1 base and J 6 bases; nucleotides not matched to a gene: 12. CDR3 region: CASSLEVAGVTAAGELFF. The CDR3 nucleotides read TGTGCCAGCAGCTTAGAGGTAGCGGGAGTAACTGCGGCCGGGGAGCTGTTTTTT.

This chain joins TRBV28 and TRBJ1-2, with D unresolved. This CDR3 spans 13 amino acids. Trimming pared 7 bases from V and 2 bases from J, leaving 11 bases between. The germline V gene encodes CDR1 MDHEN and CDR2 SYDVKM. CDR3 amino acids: CASTALWNYGYTF. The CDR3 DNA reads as TGTGCCAGCACCGCGTTGTGGAACTATGGCTACACCTTC.

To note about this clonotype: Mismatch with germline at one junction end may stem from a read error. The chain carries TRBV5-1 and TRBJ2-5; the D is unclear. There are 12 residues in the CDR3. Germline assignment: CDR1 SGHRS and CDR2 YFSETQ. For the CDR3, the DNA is TGCGCCGGCAGCTCAACTCGGGAGACCCAGTACTTC. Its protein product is CAGSSTRETQYF.

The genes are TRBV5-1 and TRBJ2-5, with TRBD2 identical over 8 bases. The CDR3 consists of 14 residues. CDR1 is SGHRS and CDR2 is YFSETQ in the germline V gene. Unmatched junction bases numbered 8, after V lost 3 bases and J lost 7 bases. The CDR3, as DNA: TGCGCCAGCAGCTCGGGGACTAGGTCCGGGACCCAGTACTTC. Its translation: CASSSGTRSGTQYF.

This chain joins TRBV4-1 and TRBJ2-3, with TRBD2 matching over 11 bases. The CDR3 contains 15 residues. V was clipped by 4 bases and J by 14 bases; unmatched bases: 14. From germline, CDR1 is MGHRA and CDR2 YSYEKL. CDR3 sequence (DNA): TGCGCCAGCAGCCGAGGGTTCACTAGCGGGAGCCAACGGTATTTT. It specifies CASSRGFTSGSQRYF.

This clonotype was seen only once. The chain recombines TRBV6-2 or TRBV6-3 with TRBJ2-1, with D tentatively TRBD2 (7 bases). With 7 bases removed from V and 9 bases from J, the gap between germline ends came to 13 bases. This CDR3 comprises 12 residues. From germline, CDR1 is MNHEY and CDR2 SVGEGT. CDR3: CASTLGGAEQFF. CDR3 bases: TGTGCCAGCACATTAGGGGGGGCTGAGCAGTTCTTC.

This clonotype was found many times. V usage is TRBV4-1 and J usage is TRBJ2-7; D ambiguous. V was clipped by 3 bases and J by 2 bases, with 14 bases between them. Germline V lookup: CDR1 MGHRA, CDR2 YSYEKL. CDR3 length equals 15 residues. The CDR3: CASSQEGHGPYEQYF. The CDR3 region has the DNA TGCGCCAGCAGCCAGGAAGGCCACGGCCCCTACGAGCAGTACTTC.

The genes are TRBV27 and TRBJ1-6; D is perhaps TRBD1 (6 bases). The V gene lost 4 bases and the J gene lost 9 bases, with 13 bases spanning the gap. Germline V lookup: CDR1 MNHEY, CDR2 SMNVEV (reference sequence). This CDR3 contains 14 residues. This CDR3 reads CASSSATGISPLHF. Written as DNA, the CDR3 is TGTGCCAGCAGTTCAGCGACAGGTATTTCACCCCTCCACTTT.

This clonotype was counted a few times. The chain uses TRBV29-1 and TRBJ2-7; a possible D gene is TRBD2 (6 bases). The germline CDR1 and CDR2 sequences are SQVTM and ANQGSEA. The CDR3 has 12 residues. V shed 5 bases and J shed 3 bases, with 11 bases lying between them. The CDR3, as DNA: TGCAGCGTTAGGCGGGAACGCTACGAGCAGTACTTC. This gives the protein CSVRRERYEQYF.

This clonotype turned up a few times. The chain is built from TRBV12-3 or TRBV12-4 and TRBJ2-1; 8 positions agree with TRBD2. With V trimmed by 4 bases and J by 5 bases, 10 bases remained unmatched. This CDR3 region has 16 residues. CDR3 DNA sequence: TGTGCCAGCAGTTCCCGGGGTAGCGGGACGGACAATGAGCAGTTCTTC. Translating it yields CASSSRGSGTDNEQFF.

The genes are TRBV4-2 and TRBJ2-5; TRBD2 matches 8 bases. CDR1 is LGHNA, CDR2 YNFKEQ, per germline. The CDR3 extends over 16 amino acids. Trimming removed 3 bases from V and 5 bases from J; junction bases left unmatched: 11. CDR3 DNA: TGTGCCAGCAGCCATGAGGGCCCGGGAGGGACGGAGACCCAGTACTTC. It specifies CASSHEGPGGTETQYF.

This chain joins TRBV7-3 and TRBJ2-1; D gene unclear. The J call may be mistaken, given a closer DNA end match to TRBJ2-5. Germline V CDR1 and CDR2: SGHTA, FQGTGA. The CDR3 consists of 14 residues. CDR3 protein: CASSLLGSGETQYF. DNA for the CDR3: TGTGCCAGCAGCTTACTCGGGTCCGGGGAGACCCAGTACTTC.

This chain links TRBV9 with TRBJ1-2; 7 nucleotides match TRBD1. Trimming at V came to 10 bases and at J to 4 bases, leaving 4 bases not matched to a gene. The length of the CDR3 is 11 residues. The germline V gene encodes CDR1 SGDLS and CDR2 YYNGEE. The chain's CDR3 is CAGGTVYGYTF. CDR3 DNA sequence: TGTGCCGGGGGGACAGTCTATGGCTACACCTTC.

Here the CDR3 reads CASSYNRIYEQYF. The CDR3 region has the DNA TGTGCCAGCAGTTACAACCGGATCTACGAGCAGTACTTC. The rearrangement joins TRBV6-1 to TRBJ2-7; D is unclear. Between the trimmed V and J ends, which lost 5 bases and 3 bases, there was a span of 11 bases. CDR1 is MNHNS and CDR2 is SASEGT in the germline V gene. There are 13 residues in the CDR3.

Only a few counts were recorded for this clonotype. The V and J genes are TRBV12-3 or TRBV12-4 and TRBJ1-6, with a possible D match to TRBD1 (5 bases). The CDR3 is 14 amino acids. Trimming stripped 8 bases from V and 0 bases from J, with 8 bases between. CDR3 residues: CASAGSSYNSPLHF. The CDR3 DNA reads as TGTGCCAGCGCAGGGAGCTCCTATAATTCACCCCTCCACTTT.

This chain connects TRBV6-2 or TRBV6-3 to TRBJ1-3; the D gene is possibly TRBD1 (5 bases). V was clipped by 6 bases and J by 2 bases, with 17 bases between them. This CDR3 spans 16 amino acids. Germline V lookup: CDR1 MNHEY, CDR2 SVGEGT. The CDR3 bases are TGTGCCAGCAGGATTCCGGGACGTCCTCCTGGAAACACCATATATTTT. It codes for CASRIPGRPPGNTIYF.

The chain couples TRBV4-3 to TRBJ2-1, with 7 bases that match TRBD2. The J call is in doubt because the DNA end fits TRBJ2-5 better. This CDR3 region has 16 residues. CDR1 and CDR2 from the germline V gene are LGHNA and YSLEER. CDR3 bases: TGCGCCAGCAGCCAAGATGCCCGCGGGGGATCAGAGACCCAGTACTTC. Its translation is CASSQDARGGSETQYF.

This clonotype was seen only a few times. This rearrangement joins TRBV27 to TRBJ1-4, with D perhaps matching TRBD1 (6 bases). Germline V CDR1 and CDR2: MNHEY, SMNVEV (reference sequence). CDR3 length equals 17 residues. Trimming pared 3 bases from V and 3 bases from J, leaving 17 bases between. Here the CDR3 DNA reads TGTGCCAGCAGTTTTCTCATAGGGGGTTCTTCTAATGAAAAACTGTTTTTT. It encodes CASSFLIGGSSNEKLFF.

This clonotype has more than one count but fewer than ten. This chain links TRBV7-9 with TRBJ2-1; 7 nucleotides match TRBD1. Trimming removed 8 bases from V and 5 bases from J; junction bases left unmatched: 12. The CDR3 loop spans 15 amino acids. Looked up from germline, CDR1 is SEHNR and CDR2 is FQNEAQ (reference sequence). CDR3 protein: CASGQDRSSHNEQFF. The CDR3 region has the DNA TGTGCCAGCGGACAGGACAGGTCCTCTCACAATGAGCAGTTCTTC.

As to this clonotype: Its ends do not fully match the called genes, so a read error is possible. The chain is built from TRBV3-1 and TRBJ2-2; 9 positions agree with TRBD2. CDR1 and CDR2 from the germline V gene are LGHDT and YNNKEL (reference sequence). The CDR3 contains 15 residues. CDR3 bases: TGTGCCTGCAGCTTAGCGGGAGTACGTACCGGGGAGCTGTTTTTT. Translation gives CACSLAGVRTGELFF. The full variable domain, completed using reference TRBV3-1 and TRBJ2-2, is DTAVSQTPKYLVTQMGNDKSIKCEQNLGHDTMYWYKQDSKKFLKIMFSYNNKELIINETVPNRFSPKSPDKAHLNLHINSLELGDSAVYFCACSLAGVRTGELFFGEGSRLTVL.

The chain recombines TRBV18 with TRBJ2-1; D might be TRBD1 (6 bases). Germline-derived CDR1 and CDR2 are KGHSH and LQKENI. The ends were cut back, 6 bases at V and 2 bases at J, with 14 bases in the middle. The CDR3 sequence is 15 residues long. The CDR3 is CASSDPGTTYNEQFF. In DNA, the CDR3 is TGTGCCAGCTCCGACCCCGGGACAACCTACAATGAGCAGTTCTTC.

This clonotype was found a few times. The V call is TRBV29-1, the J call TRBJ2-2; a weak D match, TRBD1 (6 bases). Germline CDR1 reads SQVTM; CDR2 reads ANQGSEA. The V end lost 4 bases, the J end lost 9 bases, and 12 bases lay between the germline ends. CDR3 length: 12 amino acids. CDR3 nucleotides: TGCAGCGTTGCGGCAGGGGAAAGGGAGCTGTTTTTT. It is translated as CSVAAGERELFF.

The CDR3 spells CSVEAGTGGGNEQFF. DNA for the CDR3: TGCAGCGTTGAAGCCGGGACAGGGGGTGGCAATGAGCAGTTCTTC. J is TRBJ2-1 and V is TRBV29-1, with 11 bases identical to TRBD1. J gave up 6 bases and V 1 base, and 5 bases lay outside the gene matches. The CDR3 spans 15 residues. Germline CDR1 and CDR2: SQVTM and ANQGSEA.

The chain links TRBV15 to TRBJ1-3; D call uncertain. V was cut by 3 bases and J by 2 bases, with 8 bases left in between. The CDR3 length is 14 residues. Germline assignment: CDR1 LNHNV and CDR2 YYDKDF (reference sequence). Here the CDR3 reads CATSRTVAGNTIYF. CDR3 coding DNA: TGTGCCACCAGCAGGACCGTGGCTGGAAACACCATATATTTT.